The next 30 T cell receptor beta chains were all read from a single sample in a study of blood T cell repertoires in COVID-19. The method was immunoSEQ multiplex PCR; TCRdb's version includes in-frame clones alone and lacks a portion of them. The sample holds some 140,000 clones, about 80% seen once. Sequenced material: peripheral blood. These receptors were taken from a woman aged 55-70 years with COVID-19, enrolled during active disease.

The chain recombines TRBV19 with TRBJ1-2; D is unclear. Germline V gene data show CDR1 as LNHDA and CDR2 as SQIVND (reference sequence). The CDR3 length is 15 residues. Trimming left V 6 bases short and J 0 bases short, with 14 bases between. The CDR3 region is CASSRWAEANYGYTF. DNA for the CDR3: TGTGCCAGTAGCCGTTGGGCAGAAGCTAACTATGGCTACACCTTC. Filled out from reference TRBV19 and TRBJ1-2, the complete variable domain reads DGGITQSPKYLFRKEGQNVTLSCEQNLNHDAMYWYRQDPGQGLRLIYYSQIVNDFQKGDIAEGYSVSREKKESFPLTVTSAQKNPTAFYLCASSRWAEANYGYTFGSGTRLTVV.

In this sample, this clone turned up a few times. The rearrangement uses TRBV9 and TRBJ2-5, with D possibly matching TRBD1 (5 bases). V was pared by 1 base and J by 4 bases, with 14 bases between. The CDR3 loop spans 15 amino acids. Germline CDR1 and CDR2: SGDLS and YYNGEE. This chain's CDR3 is CASSVNEGVGETQYF. For the CDR3, the DNA is TGTGCCAGCAGCGTAAATGAAGGGGTAGGAGAGACCCAGTACTTC.

The gene calls are TRBV6-5 and TRBJ1-6; the D gene is possibly TRBD1 (6 bases). The CDR3 consists of 15 residues. Trimming removed 8 bases at V and 7 bases at J, with 18 bases between. CDR1 is MNHEY, CDR2 SVGAGI, per germline. CDR3 DNA sequence: TGTGCCAGCGCCCCACAGGGTTTCGGCAATTCACCCCTCCACTTT. It specifies CASAPQGFGNSPLHF.

This clone was counted a few times. The gene calls are TRBV10-1 and TRBJ2-3, with D possibly being TRBD1 (6 bases). The V gene's germline CDR1 is WNHNN and CDR2 SYGVQD (reference sequence). The CDR3 is 15 amino acids. V was shortened by 0 bases and J by 3 bases, with 10 bases between the two germline ends. CDR3 in amino acids: CASSESNRVTDTQYF. The DNA for the CDR3 is TGCGCCAGCAGTGAGTCGAACAGGGTGACAGATACGCAGTATTTT.

The J gene is TRBJ2-7, the V gene TRBV3-1 (or the pseudogene TRBV3-2); possible D gene TRBD2, 5 bases. The V gene lost 4 bases and the J gene lost 2 bases, with 12 bases spanning the gap. Germline values: CDR1 LGHDT, CDR2 YNNKEL (reference sequence). The CDR3 extends over 14 amino acids. CDR3 residues: CASSLREYPYEQYV. CDR3 nucleotides: TGTGCCAGCAGCCTGAGGGAATACCCCTACGAGCAGTACGTC.

This clone was counted a few times. The V gene is TRBV5-5, the J gene TRBJ2-1; 8 positions agree with TRBD2. CDR1 SGHKS and CDR2 YYEKEE come from the germline V gene (reference sequence). This CDR3 has 15 amino acids. Trimming cost V 4 bases and J 7 bases; bases outside gene matches: 10. The CDR3 DNA sequence: TGTGCCAGCAGCCCCTGGACGGGAGGGAGGAATGAGCAGTTCTTC. Encoded protein: CASSPWTGGRNEQFF.

The chain joins TRBV29-1 to TRBJ2-1; maybe TRBD1 (5 bases). Germline CDR1 reads SQVTM; CDR2 reads ANQGSEA. The CDR3 has 14 residues. Trimming pared 4 bases from V and 0 bases from J, leaving 10 bases between. CDR3 nucleotides: TGCAGCGTTGCAGGGCAGGTCTCCTACAATGAGCAGTTCTTC. This gives the protein CSVAGQVSYNEQFF.

The J gene is TRBJ2-5, the V gene TRBV5-6, with D perhaps TRBD1 (6 bases). This CDR3 contains 14 residues. Trimming stripped 6 bases from V and 1 base from J, with 13 bases between. Germline V gene sequence: CDR1 SGHDT, CDR2 YYEEEE. CDR3 in DNA: TGTGCCAGCACCAGGGGTAGGTTCCAAGAGACCCAGTACTTC. It is translated as CASTRGRFQETQYF.

This sequence joins TRBV6-5 and TRBJ1-6; D perhaps matches TRBD1 (6 bases). The CDR3 runs to 15 residues. Germline V gene data show CDR1 as MNHEY and CDR2 as SVGAGI. V was cut by 0 bases and J by 5 bases, with 8 bases left in between. CDR3 nucleotide sequence: TGTGCCAGCAGTTACTCTTCAGGGGATAATTCACCCCTCCACTTT. This codes for CASSYSSGDNSPLHF.

The V call is TRBV21-1, the J call TRBJ2-1; the table's D gene call, TRBD2, was not cross checked with the DNA. TRBV21-1 is termed a pseudogene. The CDR3 consists of 18 residues. The CDR3 sequence is CASSKVVSGRPSYNEQFF. The CDR3 bases are TGTGCCAGCAGCAAAGTTGTTAGCGGGAGGCCGTCCTACAATGAGCAGTTCTTC.

The chain joins TRBV7-9 to TRBJ2-1; 7 bases agree with TRBD1. V shed 8 bases, J shed 3 bases, and the junction held 16 bases outside the gene matches. Germline V gives CDR1 SEHNR, CDR2 FQNEAQ (reference sequence). The CDR3 is made up of 17 amino acids. CDR3 sequence (DNA): TGTGCCAGCCCCCCTAACAAGGGGGCAGCCCTCTACAATGAGCAGTTCTTC. Translating gives CASPPNKGAALYNEQFF.

The CDR3 sequence: CASSLEGRGRTTNEKLFF. The CDR3 nucleotides are TGCGCCAGCAGCTTGGAGGGCAGGGGAAGGACAACTAATGAAAAACTGTTTTTT. J is TRBJ1-4 and V is TRBV5-1; tentatively, D is TRBD1 (6 bases). CDR1 and CDR2 (germline): SGHRS, YFSETQ. V was pared by 0 bases and J by 0 bases, with 15 bases between. The length of the CDR3 is 18 residues.

This chain links TRBV4-1 with TRBJ2-3; TRBD2 agrees at 9 bases. The junction had 3 bases not matched to a gene; V was cut back by 0 bases and J by 5 bases. The CDR3 totals 15 residues. Germline assignment: CDR1 MGHRA and CDR2 YSYEKL. The CDR3 here is CASSQELAGRDTQYF. The CDR3 DNA sequence: TGCGCCAGCAGCCAAGAACTAGCGGGCAGAGATACGCAGTATTTT.

The chain employs TRBV5-4 and TRBJ1-1, with D possibly being TRBD1 (5 bases). The CDR3 totals 14 residues. Germline-derived CDR1 and CDR2 are SGHNT and YYREEE (reference sequence). V dropped 0 bases and J dropped 3 bases, with 9 bases sitting between them. CDR3 amino acids: CASSLVSGDTEAFF. The CDR3, as DNA: TGTGCCAGCAGCTTGGTCTCGGGGGACACTGAAGCTTTCTTT.

The chain has TRBV2 and TRBJ1-5; 8 bases are a match to TRBD1. The CDR3 is 15 residues long. J lost 3 bases, V lost 5 bases, and 6 bases had no gene match. Germline V gives CDR1 SNHLY, CDR2 FYNNEI. DNA for the CDR3: TGTGCCAGCAGTTCGGCAGGGGGCCCCAATCAGCCCCAGCATTTT. It translates to CASSSAGGPNQPQHF.

V gene TRBV9 combines with J gene TRBJ1-2; maybe TRBD1 (5 bases). CDR1 and CDR2 from the germline V gene are SGDLS and YYNGEE. Deletions cut 0 bases from V and 4 bases from J, with 19 bases between. The CDR3 has 17 residues. CDR3 sequence (DNA): TGTGCCAGCAGCGTAGCGCCGGGGGAGGGTGGGCTCTATGGCTACACCTTC. It is translated as CASSVAPGEGGLYGYTF.

V is TRBV7-9 and J is TRBJ1-4; no reliable D call. Germline lookup yields CDR1 SEHNR and CDR2 FQNEAQ (reference sequence). The CDR3 length is 14 residues. V was cut by 5 bases and J by 5 bases, with 12 bases left in between. The CDR3 region has the DNA TGTGCCAGCAGCCCCCCCGGTCAAAATGAAAAACTGTTTTTT. It specifies CASSPPGQNEKLFF.

There are a few counts of this clone. Here the CDR3 reads CASSSLWGRSEAFF. CDR3 in DNA: TGTGCCAGCAGCTCCCTTTGGGGGCGCTCTGAAGCTTTCTTT. This chain links TRBV11-2 with TRBJ1-1; a weak D match, TRBD1 (6 bases). CDR1 SGHAT and CDR2 FQNNGV come from the germline V gene. The CDR3 covers 14 residues. Trimming stripped 4 bases from V and 6 bases from J, with 15 bases between.

The J gene is TRBJ2-7, the V gene TRBV7-4, with TRBD1 identical over 7 bases. The trim removed 4 bases at V and 6 bases at J, leaving 6 bases unmatched. The CDR3 has 13 residues. From germline, CDR1 is SGHVT and CDR2 SQSDAQ. CDR3 protein: CASSYRTGCEQYV. CDR3 DNA: TGTGCCAGCAGCTACCGGACAGGCTGCGAGCAGTACGTC.

The CDR3 region has the DNA TGCGCCAGCAGCTTGGCCGGGACTGTGAACACTGAAGCTTTCTTT. It encodes CASSLAGTVNTEAFF. The rearrangement uses TRBV5-1 and TRBJ1-1, with a possible D match to TRBD1 (5 bases). The germline V gene has CDR1 SGHRS and CDR2 YFSETQ. The CDR3 consists of 15 residues. V was cut by 0 bases and J by 0 bases, with 9 bases left in between. The variable domain in full, with the rest retrieved from reference TRBV5-1 and TRBJ1-1, is KAGVTQTPRYLIKTRGQQVTLSCSPISGHRSVSWYQQTPGQGLQFLFEYFSETQRNKGNFPGRFSGRQFSNSRSEMNVSTLELGDSALYLCASSLAGTVNTEAFFGQGTRLTVV.

This clone occurred a few times. V usage is TRBV19 and J usage is TRBJ1-1; 7 nucleotides agree with TRBD1. The CDR3 spans 16 residues. With V trimmed by 6 bases and J by 0 bases, 10 bases remained unmatched. The germline V gene has CDR1 LNHDA and CDR2 SQIVND (reference sequence). The CDR3 region has the DNA TGTGCCAGTAGCAACCGGGACAGCATTCTGAACACTGAAGCTTTCTTT. It translates to CASSNRDSILNTEAFF.

With respect to this clone: Other DNA sequences in this sample translate to the same CDR3. The chain is built from TRBV19 and TRBJ1-2, with 8 bases aligning to TRBD1. V gave up 5 bases and J gave up 2 bases; unmatched junction bases: 4. CDR3 length: 14 amino acids. In germline, CDR1 is LNHDA, CDR2 SQIVND (reference sequence). The CDR3 DNA follows: TGTGCCAGTAGTGGACAGGGATCAAACTATGGCTACACCTTC. Translation: CASSGQGSNYGYTF.

The chain combines TRBV9 with TRBJ2-1; D not resolved. The CDR3 extends over 15 amino acids. V gave up 0 bases and J gave up 2 bases, with 9 bases separating them. CDR1 is SGDLS, CDR2 YYNGEE, per germline. CDR3 DNA: TGTGCCAGCAGCGTAGAAAGCCAGGCCTACAATGAGCAGTTCTTC. Translating gives CASSVESQAYNEQFF.

The chain links TRBV18 to TRBJ2-3, with unresolved D. V was clipped by 0 bases and J by 0 bases, with 4 bases between them. This CDR3 spans 14 amino acids. CDR1 and CDR2 from the germline V gene are KGHSH and LQKENI. The chain's CDR3 is CASSPPLSTDTQYF. The CDR3 DNA is TGTGCCAGCTCACCACCTCTCAGCACAGATACGCAGTATTTT.

The chain combines TRBV19 with TRBJ1-6, with TRBD1 as a possible D gene (6 bases). Trimming shortened V by 7 bases and J by 7 bases, and 14 bases separated the two germline ends. The CDR3 has 14 residues. CDR1 is LNHDA and CDR2 is SQIVND in the germline V gene (reference sequence). CDR3 sequence: CASTHRAENSPLHF. The CDR3 coding sequence is TGTGCCAGTACTCACAGGGCTGAGAATTCACCCCTCCACTTT.

The chain carries TRBV19 and TRBJ1-5; perhaps TRBD1 as D (6 bases). V was trimmed by 6 bases and J by 5 bases, leaving 14 bases between them. The CDR3 covers 14 residues. Germline loops: CDR1 LNHDA, CDR2 SQIVND (reference sequence). CDR3 bases: TGTGCCAGTAGCACAACAGGGCCACATCAGCCCCAGCATTTT. It is translated as CASSTTGPHQPQHF.

The rearrangement joins TRBV6-5 to TRBJ1-1; TRBD1 aligns across 9 bases. The CDR3 runs to 14 residues. CDR1 MNHEY and CDR2 SVGAGI come from the germline V gene. The V and J ends lost 0 bases and 11 bases, in that order; junction bases with no gene match: 7. The CDR3, as DNA: TGTGCCAGCAGTTACTCCCACAGGGGGCGCTTGGCTTTCTTT. This translates into CASSYSHRGRLAFF.

This sequence joins TRBV7-6 and TRBJ2-5; 7 nucleotides align to TRBD2. Germline V CDR1 and CDR2: SGHVS, FNYEAQ. V shed 5 bases, J shed 0 bases, and the junction held 6 bases outside the gene matches. The CDR3 has 15 residues. Here the CDR3 reads CASSQAGTDQETQYF. The CDR3 coding sequence is TGTGCCAGCAGCCAAGCGGGGACTGACCAAGAGACCCAGTACTTC. Variable domain in full (rest from reference TRBV7-6 and TRBJ2-5): GAGVSQSPRYKVTKRGQDVALRCDPISGHVSLYWYRQALGQGPEFLTYFNYEAQQDKSGLPNDRFSAERPEGSISTLTIQRTEQRDSAMYRCASSQAGTDQETQYFGPGTRLLVL.

This clone was observed a single time. J is TRBJ1-2 and V is TRBV14; 8 nucleotides match TRBD1. There are 15 residues in the CDR3. CDR1 and CDR2 (germline): SGHDN, FVKESK. V lost 8 bases, J lost 0 bases, and 8 bases stayed unmatched. The CDR3 is CASRQPGQANYGYTF. In nucleotides, the CDR3 is TGTGCCAGCCGACAGCCGGGACAGGCTAACTATGGCTACACCTTC.

This clone was observed a few times. The chain has TRBV7-8 and TRBJ2-7; TRBD1 aligns across 7 bases. Germline CDR1 reads SGHVS; CDR2 reads FQNEAQ. The CDR3 sequence is 17 residues long. V was clipped by 5 bases and J by 6 bases; unmatched bases: 19. This CDR3 reads CASSSFPRDSPQGEQYV. DNA of the CDR3: TGTGCCAGCAGCAGCTTCCCCCGGGACAGTCCCCAGGGCGAGCAGTACGTC.